The next 22 T cell receptor beta chains were all read from a single sample in a study of response to subunit inactivated influenza vaccine. TCRdb re-called the RT-PCR reads with MiXCR, one entry per CDR3 protein. The sample lists around 500,000 distinct CDR3 sequences; 9.5% to 12% were seen once. Specimen: PBMCs from blood, collected around seven weeks after vaccination. The receptors originated from a man aged 50 to 59 who received an inactivated influenza vaccine.

The sample holds a few counts of this clonotype. V usage is TRBV20-1 and J usage is TRBJ2-3; TRBD2 matches at 8 bases. Trimming took 3 bases from V and 3 from J; bases not matched to a gene: 8. The CDR3 is 15 amino acids. Germline loops: CDR1 DFQATT, CDR2 SNEGSKA (reference sequence). This chain's CDR3 is CSASPPGRGTDTQYF. The CDR3 DNA follows: TGCAGTGCTAGCCCGCCCGGGAGGGGTACAGATACGCAGTATTTT.

This clonotype was seen repeatedly, ten times or more. The rearrangement uses TRBV4-3 and TRBJ2-1; the match to TRBD2 covers 8 bases. In germline, CDR1 is LGHNA, CDR2 YSLEER. The CDR3 is 15 amino acids. The ends lost 5 bases at V and 4 bases at J; junction bases unmatched: 7. The CDR3 reads CASSSVAGMYNEQFF. The CDR3 DNA sequence: TGCGCCAGCAGCTCAGTAGCGGGGATGTACAATGAGCAGTTCTTC.

The chain couples TRBV29-1 to TRBJ2-1, with 7 bases lining up with TRBD2. The V and J ends lost 1 base and 7 bases, in that order; junction bases with no gene match: 7. This CDR3 is built from 14 residues. From germline, CDR1 is SQVTM and CDR2 ANQGSEA. CDR3 coding DNA: TGCAGCGTTGAAGGGCTAGCGGAAGGAAATGAGCAGTTCTTC. Protein sequence: CSVEGLAEGNEQFF.

This clonotype was observed a few times. The gene calls are TRBV7-2 and TRBJ1-5; TRBD1 is a possible D gene (5 bases). The germline CDR1 and CDR2 sequences are SGHTA and FQGNSA. Trimming stripped 7 bases from V and 3 bases from J, with 16 bases between. The CDR3 extends over 15 amino acids. This chain's CDR3 is CASTLTGGDNQPQHF. The CDR3 DNA reads TGTGCCAGCACCCTTACGGGGGGAGACAATCAGCCCCAGCATTTT. Using reference TRBV7-2 and TRBJ1-5 for the parts outside the CDR3, the full variable domain is GAGVSQSPSNKVTEKGKDVELRCDPISGHTALYWYRQSLGQGLEFLIYFQGNSAPDKSGLPSDRFSAERTGGSVSTLTIQRTQQEDSAVYLCASTLTGGDNQPQHFGDGTRLSIL.

The chain is built from TRBV29-1 and TRBJ2-5; D remains unclear. Per the germline V gene, CDR1 is SQVTM and CDR2 is ANQGSEA. The CDR3 covers 12 residues. V lost 3 bases and J 4 bases, leaving 9 bases between the germline ends. The CDR3 here is CSVDGSRETQYF. CDR3 DNA sequence: TGCAGCGTTGATGGATCTCGAGAGACCCAGTACTTC. Full variable domain (remainder filled in from reference TRBV29-1 and TRBJ2-5): SAVISQKPSRDICQRGTSLTIQCQVDSQVTMMFWYRQQPGQSLTLIATANQGSEATYESGFVIDKFPISRPNLTFSTLTVSNMSPEDSSIYLCSVDGSRETQYFGPGTRLLVL.

The chain joins TRBV7-2 to TRBJ2-7; D may be TRBD2 (6 bases). Between the trimmed V and J ends, which lost 2 bases and 2 bases, there was a span of 13 bases. Germline-derived CDR1 and CDR2 are SGHTA and FQGNSA. The CDR3 sequence is 15 residues long. The CDR3 DNA is TGTGCCAGCAGCTTAACGACGGGGGAGACCTACGAGCAGTACTTC. Translating gives CASSLTTGETYEQYF.

The rearrangement joins TRBV4-1 to TRBJ1-1; D is unresolved. Germline loops: CDR1 MGHRA, CDR2 YSYEKL. Between the trimmed V and J ends, which lost 2 bases and 0 bases, there was a span of 4 bases. CDR3 size: 13 residues. The CDR3 spells CASSQMVNTEAFF. For the CDR3, the DNA is TGCGCCAGCAGCCAAATGGTGAACACTGAAGCTTTCTTT.

This clonotype was seen ten or more times. V gene TRBV20-1 combines with J gene TRBJ2-7; D remains ambiguous. CDR1 DFQATT and CDR2 SNEGSKA come from the germline V gene (reference sequence). V gave up 0 bases and J gave up 3 bases, with 6 bases separating them. CDR3 size: 12 residues. CDR3: CSARDLGYEQYF. The CDR3 DNA reads as TGCAGTGCTAGAGATCTCGGCTACGAGCAGTACTTC.

Here the CDR3 DNA reads TGCAGTGCTGACTCCCCTGCGCAGCGGCTTTATGGCTACACCTTC. This encodes CSADSPAQRLYGYTF. V is TRBV20-1 and J is TRBJ1-2; D is ambiguous. The CDR3 runs to 15 residues. Trimming shortened V by 5 bases and J by 5 bases, and 21 bases separated the two germline ends. Germline CDR1 DFQATT, CDR2 SNEGSKA (reference sequence).

This clonotype was seen a few times. The chain links TRBV27 to TRBJ1-6; D gene ambiguous. This CDR3 has 16 residues. The V end lost 5 bases, the J end lost 4 bases, and 15 bases lay between the germline ends. Per the germline V gene, CDR1 is MNHEY and CDR2 is SMNVEV (reference sequence). CDR3 protein: CASSRRPQTYNSPLHF. CDR3 DNA sequence: TGTGCCAGCAGTCGACGACCTCAAACATATAATTCACCCCTCCACTTT.

The table lists this clonotype with a few counts. This chain uses TRBV4-1 with TRBJ1-6; D uncertain. Germline V lookup: CDR1 MGHRA, CDR2 YSYEKL. The V and J ends lost 4 bases and 8 bases respectively, with 12 bases between them. The CDR3 spans 14 residues. The CDR3 region has the DNA TGCGCCAGCAGCCCGGGCCAGGCGGATTCACCCCTCCACTTT. This encodes CASSPGQADSPLHF.

This clonotype has just a few counts. The chain recombines TRBV27 with TRBJ2-1; 7 nucleotides align to TRBD1. The length of the CDR3 is 14 residues. Losses at the gene ends were 5 bases for V and 8 bases for J; bases not matched to a gene: 9. Germline V gene sequence: CDR1 MNHEY, CDR2 SMNVEV (reference sequence). The CDR3 DNA reads as TGTGCCAGCAGTCCGACAGGGCGGGTCTATGAGCAGTTCTTC. It codes for CASSPTGRVYEQFF.

The V call is TRBV5-1, the J call TRBJ2-7; 11 bases agree with TRBD2. There are 14 residues in the CDR3. Germline V lookup: CDR1 SGHRS, CDR2 YFSETQ. With V trimmed by 5 bases and J by 6 bases, 7 bases remained unmatched. CDR3 sequence: CASSPTSGGLEQYF. CDR3 DNA: TGCGCCAGCAGTCCTACTAGCGGGGGTCTCGAGCAGTACTTC.

The rearrangement joins TRBV11-2 to TRBJ2-5; D might be TRBD1 (5 bases). V dropped 5 bases and J dropped 7 bases, with 23 bases sitting between them. This CDR3 has 16 amino acids. Germline values: CDR1 SGHAT, CDR2 FQNNGV. CDR3 DNA sequence: TGTGCCAGCAGCCCAAACCTCCACAGGACGGCTGGGACCCAGTACTTC. Protein: CASSPNLHRTAGTQYF.

The chain employs TRBV20-1 and TRBJ2-5, with 9 bases aligning to TRBD1. The V gene end was trimmed by 5 bases and the J gene end by 5 bases; junction bases not matched to a gene: 9. From germline, CDR1 is DFQATT and CDR2 SNEGSKA (reference sequence). The CDR3 has 14 amino acids. The CDR3 DNA reads as TGCAGTGCTTGGCTACAGGGGGCGGGGGAGACCCAGTACTTC. It encodes CSAWLQGAGETQYF.

This clonotype was seen more than once but under ten times. The genes are TRBV6-5 and TRBJ1-5; a weak D match, TRBD1 (5 bases). Trimming took 0 bases from V and 7 from J, leaving 10 bases between them. This CDR3 has 14 amino acids. Germline CDR1 is MNHEY and CDR2 is SVGAGI. The CDR3 DNA reads as TGTGCCAGCAGTTACTCACAGGAGATCCAGCCCCAGCATTTT. Protein sequence: CASSYSQEIQPQHF.

The sample holds many counts of this clonotype. The chain has TRBV6-1 and TRBJ2-1; either TRBD1 or TRBD2 may fit D (5 bases each). V dropped 6 bases and J dropped 5 bases, with 14 bases sitting between them. The germline V gene has CDR1 MNHNS and CDR2 SASEGT. CDR3 length equals 14 residues. CDR3 in DNA: TGTGCCAGCAGAATGACGGGACGCCACAATGAGCAGTTCTTC. Protein: CASRMTGRHNEQFF.

This clonotype was observed a handful of times. The CDR3 region is CSVEGSGARRSSEQFF. CDR3 DNA sequence: TGCAGCGTTGAAGGGTCTGGGGCCAGACGTTCGAGTGAGCAGTTCTTC. The V gene is TRBV29-1, the J gene TRBJ2-1, with D possibly TRBD1 on 5 matching bases. This CDR3 region has 16 residues. Trimming took off 1 base at V and 9 bases at J, with 22 bases between the two ends. The germline gives CDR1 SQVTM, CDR2 ANQGSEA.

The genes are TRBV20-1 and TRBJ2-3; D uncertain. The CDR3 length is 15 residues. Between the trimmed V and J ends, which lost 0 bases and 1 base, there was a span of 11 bases. Germline lookup yields CDR1 DFQATT and CDR2 SNEGSKA (reference sequence). The CDR3 loop reads CSARDRSSRTDTQYF. Here the CDR3 DNA reads TGCAGTGCTAGAGATAGGAGTAGCCGCACAGATACGCAGTATTTT.

This rearrangement joins TRBV10-3 to TRBJ2-7; D is undetermined. CDR1 and CDR2 (germline): ENHRY, SYGVKD. The V and J ends lost 5 bases and 3 bases respectively, with 8 bases between them. The length of the CDR3 is 12 residues. The DNA of the CDR3 is TGTGCCATCAGTCCGGGCCTCTACGAGCAGTACTTC. It encodes CAISPGLYEQYF.

This clonotype was detected many times. CDR3 loop: CASSFGGKLEAFF. The CDR3 DNA follows: TGCGCCAGCAGCTTTGGGGGAAAACTCGAAGCTTTCTTT. This chain links TRBV5-1 with TRBJ1-1; perhaps TRBD1 as D (5 bases). Trimming removed 2 bases at V and 8 bases at J, with 13 bases between. The CDR3 is 13 amino acids. Germline CDR1 reads SGHRS; CDR2 reads YFSETQ.

The chain couples TRBV6-5 to TRBJ1-1, with D perhaps matching TRBD1 (5 bases). Trimming removed 0 bases from V and 10 bases from J, with 30 bases in between. This CDR3 has 19 residues. Germline V lookup: CDR1 MNHEY, CDR2 SVGAGI. The CDR3 loop reads CASSYSILDSGSGGGGAFF. The CDR3 bases are TGTGCCAGCAGTTACTCGATTTTGGACTCAGGGTCGGGGGGTGGTGGAGCTTTCTTT.